A selection of T cell receptor beta chains follows, all from one sample in a study of blood T cell repertoires in COVID-19. The repertoire was sequenced with immunoSEQ multiplex PCR; TCRdb's copy has only in-frame clones and lacks some. The table shows 60,000 to 65,000 clones, with about 78% occurring only once. Sequenced sample: peripheral blood. These receptors originate from a woman older than 75 with acute or convalescent COVID-19. CDR3s include the opening cysteine and the closing phenylalanine or tryptophan. Fields, in order: CDR3 DNA, CDR3 protein, J gene, V gene, clone size, D gene. D genes are given only for firm matches. Clone size is not always given. Where it is, it says once, few, many or a class for expanded clones.

TGTGCCAGTATTGGCTCGTATGGGCGGGCGGCGAACACCGGGGAGCTGTTTTTT CASIGSYGRAANTGELFF TRBJ2-2 TRBV19 few NA
TGTGCCAGCAGCCCCACTAGATATGAGCAGTTCTTC CASSPTRYEQFF TRBJ2-1 TRBV7-2 NA NA
TGTGCCAGCAGCCTCCTGGGAGTCGAGCAGTACTTC CASSLLGVEQYF TRBJ2-7 TRBV7-8 NA NA
TGCGCCAGCAGCTTGGTGGCGACTAGCGAAGGGAATGAGCAGTTCTTC CASSLVATSEGNEQFF TRBJ2-1 TRBV5-1 NA TRBD2
TGTGCCAGCAGCCGCCGTGTAGGGGCCCACGAGCAGTACTTC CASSRRVGAHEQYF TRBJ2-7 TRBV5-6 few NA
TGTGCCAGCAGACGTCTGTCAGGGAACACCGGGGAGCTGTTTTTT CASRRLSGNTGELFF TRBJ2-2 TRBV6-5 once NA
TGTGCCAGCTCACCTCCGCTAGCGGGTTACTACGAGCAGTACTTC CASSPPLAGYYEQYF TRBJ2-7 TRBV18 once TRBD2
TGTGCCAGTATGAGGACAGAAAATAGCAATCAGCCCCAGCATTTT CASMRTENSNQPQHF TRBJ1-5 TRBV19 NA NA
TGTGCCAGCAGCCAGCGGGGAGGAAAGGCCAATGAGCAGTTCTTC CASSQRGGKANEQFF TRBJ2-1 TRBV5-6 NA TRBD2
TGTGCCAGCAGCTTAGCGCCGAGGAACACTGAAGCTTTCTTT CASSLAPRNTEAFF TRBJ1-1 TRBV7-9 few NA
TGTGCCAGCAGCTCCCCGAACAGGGAGGGTAGCTACACCTTC CASSSPNREGSYTF TRBJ1-2 TRBV11-2 NA NA
TGCGCCAGCAGCCAAGGAGGGTATAATGAAAAACTGTTTTTT CASSQGGYNEKLFF TRBJ1-4 TRBV4-3 few NA
TGTGCCAGCAGCCAAATGGGACAGGGTGTACACGAGCAGTACTTC CASSQMGQGVHEQYF TRBJ2-7 TRBV14 NA TRBD1
TGTGCCAGCAGTCACCGGGACTTGTGGGTAAACTACGAGCAGTACTTC CASSHRDLWVNYEQYF TRBJ2-7 TRBV28 few NA
TGTGCCAGCAGTGAACAGGGACAGGGGGCAGATGAGCAGTTCTTC CASSEQGQGADEQFF TRBJ2-1 TRBV2 many TRBD1
TGTGCCAGCTCAACCACTCTTCAAAGGGGTTCCTACAATGAGCAGTTCTTC CASSTTLQRGSYNEQFF TRBJ2-1 TRBV18 once NA
TGTGCCAGTAGCCCGACTCCCGGGCGTGCGGGTGAGCAGTACTTC CASSPTPGRAGEQYF TRBJ2-7 TRBV19 NA NA
TGTGCCATCAGCGGACAGGGGAACACCGGGGAGCTGTTTTTT CAISGQGNTGELFF TRBJ2-2 TRBV10-3 few TRBD1